This entry concerns a single T cell receptor beta chain. Its cognate antigen is unknown. Unique molecular identifiers were used to barcode this TCRbeta library. TCRdb re-analysed the PCR reads in MiXCR, keeping a single row per CDR3 protein. Of about 580,000 distinct CDR3 sequences in the sample, around 23% were seen once. This entry is derived from a study of T-cell reconstitution after alpha-beta-depleted transplantation in children. CDR1 and CDR2 (germline): SQVTM, ANQGSEA. The CDR3 length is 14 residues. V trimming: 4 bases; J trimming: 6 bases; junction bases outside the gene matches: 8. Study findings and constraints: Expanded graft clones numbering several hundred reportedly gave rise to alpha-beta T cells about two months after transplant.

This TCR came from a boy in the first two years of life who had a stem cell transplant for acute myeloid leukemia, so the T cells may come from the graft donor. The chain recombines TRBV29-1 with TRBJ2-1; 8 nucleotides agree with TRBD2. Sequenced here: PBMCs, mostly from graft donor cells, sampled 360 days after TCRalphabeta/CD19-depleted stem cell transplant. The CDR3 sequence is CSVGFGGGPNEQFF. CDR3 DNA: TGCAGCGTTGGATTCGGGGGGGGGCCCAATGAGCAGTTCTTC.